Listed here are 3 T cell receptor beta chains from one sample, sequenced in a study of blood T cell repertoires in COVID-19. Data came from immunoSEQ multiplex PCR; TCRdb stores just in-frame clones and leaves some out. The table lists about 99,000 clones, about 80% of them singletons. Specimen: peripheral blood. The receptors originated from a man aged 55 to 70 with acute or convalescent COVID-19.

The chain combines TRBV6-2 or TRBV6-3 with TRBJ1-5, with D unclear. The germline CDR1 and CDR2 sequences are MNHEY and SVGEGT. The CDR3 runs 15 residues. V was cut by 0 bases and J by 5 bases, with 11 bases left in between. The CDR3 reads CASSYSSRPHQPQHF. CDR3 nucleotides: TGTGCCAGCAGTTACTCGAGCAGGCCCCATCAGCCCCAGCATTTT.

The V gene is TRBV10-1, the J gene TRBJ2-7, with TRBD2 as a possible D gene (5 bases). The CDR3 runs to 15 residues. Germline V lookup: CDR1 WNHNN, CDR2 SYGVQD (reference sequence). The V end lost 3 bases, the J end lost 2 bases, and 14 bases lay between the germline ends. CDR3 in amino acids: CASSEVGDPTYEQYV. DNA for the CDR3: TGCGCCAGCAGTGAAGTCGGGGATCCGACCTACGAGCAGTACGTC.

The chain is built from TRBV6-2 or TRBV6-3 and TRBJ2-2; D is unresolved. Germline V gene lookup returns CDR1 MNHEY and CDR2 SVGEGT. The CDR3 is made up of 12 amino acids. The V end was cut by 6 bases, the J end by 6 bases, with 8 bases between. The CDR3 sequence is CASSQSSGELFF. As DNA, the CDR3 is TGTGCCAGCAGCCAATCATCCGGGGAGCTGTTTTTT.